Listed below are T cell receptor beta chains from one sample, sequenced in a study of metastatic and nonmetastatic thyroid tumors. MiXCR reprocessed the PCR reads for TCRdb. This sample has approximately 30,000 clones; roughly 6.8% occur once, and the top ten carry about 41%. The sample was blood. These receptors were taken from a female donor with papillary thyroid cancer or a benign thyroid nodule (not recorded which). Some clones in this sample may be carry-over from other donors' samples. Each CDR3 is given with its conserved first and last residue. Fields, in order: J gene, D gene, V gene, clone size, CDR3 protein, CDR3 DNA. A D gene is named only where the DNA matches it firmly. The size entry gives how often the clone was seen (once, few, many) or a class if it is expanded.

J gene: TRBJ1-4
D gene: TRBD1
V gene: TRBV2
clone size: many
CDR3 protein: CASSLDRGSNEKLFF
CDR3 DNA: TGTGCCAGCAGTCTCGACAGGGGAAGTAATGAAAAACTGTTTTTT

J gene: TRBJ1-1
D gene: NA
V gene: TRBV2
clone size: many
CDR3 protein: CASSPLGGNGEAFF
CDR3 DNA: TGTGCCAGCAGTCCTCTTGGGGGGAACGGTGAAGCTTTCTTT

J gene: TRBJ2-2
D gene: TRBD2
V gene: TRBV12-3/TRBV12-4
clone size: many
CDR3 protein: CASSWAGVPGELFF
CDR3 DNA: TGTGCCAGCAGTTGGGCGGGAGTGCCCGGGGAGCTGTTTTTT

J gene: TRBJ1-5
D gene: NA
V gene: TRBV29-1
clone size: many
CDR3 protein: CSVGTARDQPQHF
CDR3 DNA: TGCAGCGTCGGGACCGCCCGAGATCAGCCCCAGCATTTT

J gene: TRBJ1-4
D gene: NA
V gene: TRBV2
clone size: many
CDR3 protein: CASSEHEKLFF
CDR3 DNA: TGTGCCAGCAGTGAACATGAAAAACTGTTTTTT

J gene: TRBJ2-7
D gene: TRBD2
V gene: TRBV10-2
clone size: many
CDR3 protein: CASSGLAGFEQYF
CDR3 DNA: TGCGCCAGCAGTGGACTAGCGGGGTTCGAGCAGTACTTC

J gene: TRBJ1-2
D gene: NA
V gene: TRBV28
clone size: many
CDR3 protein: CASQAGRIYGYTF
CDR3 DNA: TGTGCCAGCCAGGCAGGGAGAATCTATGGCTACACCTTC

J gene: TRBJ1-4
D gene: NA
V gene: TRBV29-1
clone size: many
CDR3 protein: CSVEDPAKGPSEKLFF
CDR3 DNA: TGCAGCGTTGAAGATCCGGCCAAAGGCCCCTCTGAAAAACTGTTTTTT

J gene: TRBJ2-1
D gene: TRBD2
V gene: TRBV6-2/TRBV6-3
clone size: many
CDR3 protein: CASNTFGLAGGGSYNEQFF
CDR3 DNA: TGTGCCAGCAACACCTTCGGACTAGCGGGAGGGGGGAGCTACAATGAGCAGTTCTTC

J gene: TRBJ1-1
D gene: TRBD1
V gene: TRBV7-2
clone size: many
CDR3 protein: CASSRDRGGTEAFF
CDR3 DNA: TGTGCCAGCAGCCGGGACAGGGGGGGTACTGAAGCTTTCTTT

J gene: TRBJ1-2
D gene: TRBD1
V gene: TRBV20-1
clone size: many
CDR3 protein: CSAINPGQGNYGYTF
CDR3 DNA: TGCAGTGCTATAAACCCGGGACAGGGTAACTATGGCTACACCTTC

J gene: TRBJ1-6
D gene: NA
V gene: TRBV20-1
clone size: many
CDR3 protein: CSARDPGAGSSPLHF
CDR3 DNA: TGCAGTGCTAGAGATCCTGGGGCCGGGAGTTCACCCCTCCACTTT

J gene: TRBJ1-4
D gene: NA
V gene: TRBV11-2
clone size: many
CDR3 protein: CASSFGGDEKLFF
CDR3 DNA: TGTGCCAGCAGCTTCGGAGGGGATGAAAAACTGTTTTTT

J gene: TRBJ2-6
D gene: NA
V gene: TRBV5-1
clone size: many
CDR3 protein: CASRTALSGANVLTF
CDR3 DNA: TGCGCCAGCCGCACGGCCCTCTCTGGGGCCAACGTCCTGACTTTC

J gene: TRBJ1-1
D gene: NA
V gene: TRBV6-1
clone size: many
CDR3 protein: CASRGPGLNTEAFF
CDR3 DNA: TGTGCCAGCAGGGGCCCGGGACTGAACACTGAAGCTTTCTTT

J gene: TRBJ1-5
D gene: TRBD1
V gene: TRBV24-1
clone size: many
CDR3 protein: CATNFETGGGQPQHF
CDR3 DNA: TGTGCCACGAACTTCGAAACAGGGGGCGGACAGCCCCAGCATTTT

J gene: TRBJ2-5
D gene: NA
V gene: TRBV7-2
clone size: many
CDR3 protein: CASSLGGLGAQETQYF
CDR3 DNA: TGTGCCAGCAGCTTAGGCGGATTAGGAGCGCAAGAGACCCAGTACTTC

J gene: TRBJ2-2
D gene: NA
V gene: TRBV29-1
clone size: many
CDR3 protein: CSTTGPLSTGELFF
CDR3 DNA: TGCAGTACGACAGGTCCTTTGAGCACCGGGGAGCTGTTTTTT

J gene: TRBJ1-1
D gene: NA
V gene: TRBV2
clone size: many
CDR3 protein: CASGRVASSTEAFF
CDR3 DNA: TGTGCCAGCGGGAGGGTCGCCTCTTCGACTGAAGCTTTCTTT

J gene: TRBJ1-2
D gene: TRBD1
V gene: TRBV30
clone size: many
CDR3 protein: CASPLDRSGYTF
CDR3 DNA: TGTGCCAGTCCCTTGGACAGGAGTGGCTACACCTTC

J gene: TRBJ1-4
D gene: TRBD1
V gene: TRBV6-1
clone size: many
CDR3 protein: CASRQGGGDEKLFF
CDR3 DNA: TGTGCCAGTCGACAGGGTGGGGGAGATGAAAAACTGTTTTTT

J gene: TRBJ2-1
D gene: TRBD2
V gene: TRBV20-1
clone size: few
CDR3 protein: CSARDTGLAGVRSHNEQFF
CDR3 DNA: TGCAGTGCTAGAGATACGGGACTAGCGGGAGTAAGGTCCCACAATGAGCAGTTCTTC

J gene: TRBJ1-1
D gene: TRBD1
V gene: TRBV7-9
clone size: many
CDR3 protein: CASSRLGQGYTEAFF
CDR3 DNA: TGTGCCAGCAGCCGCCTAGGACAGGGTTACACTGAAGCTTTCTTT

J gene: TRBJ1-6
D gene: TRBD1
V gene: TRBV10-2
clone size: many
CDR3 protein: CASSGETGGYNRRSPLHF
CDR3 DNA: TGCGCCAGCAGTGGAGAGACAGGGGGCTATAATCGACGTTCACCCCTCCACTTT

J gene: TRBJ2-7
D gene: TRBD2
V gene: TRBV6-1
clone size: many
CDR3 protein: CASSDSGSHSYEQYF
CDR3 DNA: TGTGCCAGCAGCGATAGCGGGAGCCACTCCTACGAGCAGTACTTC

J gene: TRBJ2-7
D gene: TRBD1
V gene: TRBV5-5
clone size: many
CDR3 protein: CASSLDGQGAREQYF
CDR3 DNA: TGTGCCAGCAGCTTGGATGGGCAGGGGGCGCGCGAGCAGTACTTC

J gene: TRBJ1-1
D gene: NA
V gene: TRBV10-3
clone size: many
CDR3 protein: CAISGRGNSGTEAFF
CDR3 DNA: TGTGCCATCAGCGGGCGCGGGAATTCGGGCACTGAAGCTTTCTTT

J gene: TRBJ2-7
D gene: NA
V gene: TRBV3-1
clone size: many
CDR3 protein: CASSQGSPGEQYF
CDR3 DNA: TGTGCCAGCAGCCAAGGGAGTCCGGGCGAGCAGTACTTC